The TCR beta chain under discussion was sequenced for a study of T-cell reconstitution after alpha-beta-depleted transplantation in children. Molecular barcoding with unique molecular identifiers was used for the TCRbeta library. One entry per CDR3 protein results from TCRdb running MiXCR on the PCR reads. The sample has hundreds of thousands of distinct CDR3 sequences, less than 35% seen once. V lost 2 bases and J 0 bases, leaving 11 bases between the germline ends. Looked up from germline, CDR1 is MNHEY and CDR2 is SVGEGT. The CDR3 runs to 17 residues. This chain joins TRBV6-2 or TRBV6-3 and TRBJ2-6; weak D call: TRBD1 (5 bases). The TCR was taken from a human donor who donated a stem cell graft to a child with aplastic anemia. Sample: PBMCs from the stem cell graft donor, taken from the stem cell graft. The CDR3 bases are TGTGCCAGCAGTTACGAGCCCAGGGTCTCTGGGGCCAACGTCCTGACTTTC. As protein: CASSYEPRVSGANVLTF.